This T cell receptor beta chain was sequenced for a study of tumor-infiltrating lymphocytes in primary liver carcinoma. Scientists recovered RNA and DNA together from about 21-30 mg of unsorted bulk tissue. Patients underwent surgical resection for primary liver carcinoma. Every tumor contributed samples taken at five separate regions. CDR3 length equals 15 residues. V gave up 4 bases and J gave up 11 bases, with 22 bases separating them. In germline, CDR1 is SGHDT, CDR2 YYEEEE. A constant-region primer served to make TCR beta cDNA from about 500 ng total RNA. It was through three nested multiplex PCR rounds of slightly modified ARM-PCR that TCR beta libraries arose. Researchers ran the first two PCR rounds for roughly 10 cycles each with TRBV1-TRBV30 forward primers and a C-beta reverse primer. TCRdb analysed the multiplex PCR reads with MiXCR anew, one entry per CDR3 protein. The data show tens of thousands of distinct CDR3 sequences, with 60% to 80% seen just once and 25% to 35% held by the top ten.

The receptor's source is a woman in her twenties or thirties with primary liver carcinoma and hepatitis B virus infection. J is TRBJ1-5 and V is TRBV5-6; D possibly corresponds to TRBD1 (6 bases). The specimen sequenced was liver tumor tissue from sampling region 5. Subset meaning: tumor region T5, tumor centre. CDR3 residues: CASSLWTASLQSQHF. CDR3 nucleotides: TGTGCCAGCAGCCTATGGACAGCCTCCTTGCAGTCCCAGCATTTT. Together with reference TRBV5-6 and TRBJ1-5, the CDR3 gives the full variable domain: DAGVTQSPTHLIKTRGQQVTLRCSPKSGHDTVSWYQQALGQGPQFIFQYYEEEERQRGNFPDRFSGHQFPNYSSELNVNALLLGDSALYLCASSLWTASLQSQHFGDGTRLSIL.